This T cell receptor beta chain derives from a study of T cell responses to AZD1222 COVID-19 vaccine. V dropped 5 bases and J dropped 0 bases, with 9 bases sitting between them. The germline gives CDR1 SEHNR, CDR2 FQNEAQ (reference sequence). The CDR3 is 14 residues long. Repertoires were generated with immunoSEQ multiplex PCR, while TCRdb's copy carries only in-frame clones and drops some. The data hold over 100,000 clones, with approximately 90% observed a single time. Study outcomes and limitations: Targeting of unmutated variant regions was reportedly seen in nearly half of spike-specific TCRs.

This clone was seen just once. As yet, its antigen is unknown. The specimen was peripheral blood, collected on day 0 of AZD1222 vaccination. This sequence was found in an adult in good health. V gene TRBV7-9 combines with J gene TRBJ2-3, with D hard to call. The CDR3 region has the DNA TGTGCCAGCAGCCGAGCTTCTAGCACAGATACGCAGTATTTT. It translates to CASSRASSTDTQYF. Full variable domain (remainder filled in from reference TRBV7-9 and TRBJ2-3): DTGVSQNPRHKITKRGQNVTFRCDPISEHNRLYWYRQTLGQGPEFLTYFQNEAQLEKSRLLSDRFSAERPKGSFSTLEIQRTEQGDSAMYLCASSRASSTDTQYFGPGTRLTVL.